This TCR beta chain was sequenced for a study of CD8+ T cells in alopecia areata (dated by TCRdb to between 2018 and 2020). About the full investigation: The study used high-throughput TCRbeta sequencing to examine T cell clonal expansion in alopecia areata, in both the C3H/HeJ mouse model and human patients. Scalp tissue and sorted CD4+ and CD8+ peripheral blood T cells from patchy and totalis/universalis alopecia areata patients and from healthy controls were covered by human TCRbeta sequencing. Clonality in the scalp was compared among normal scalp (n=4), patchy alopecia areata scalp (n=8), and alopecia totalis/universalis scalp (n=8). RNA was obtained with the PAXgene miRNA kit for fixed scalp, the miRNeasy kit for PBMCs, and the RNeasy kit for mouse skin. TCRbeta CDR3 regions were amplified by immunoSEQ multiplex PCR with 35 Vbeta forward and 13 Jbeta reverse primers.

Libraries were built with the immunoSEQ multiplex PCR assay. To provide template for TCR sequencing, every sample had RNA extracted and reverse transcribed into cDNA. First-strand cDNA was synthesized using SuperScript III with a 2:1 mix of oligo-dT and random hexamers. A synthetic immune receptor repertoire was used to assess amplification bias, and residual bias was removed computationally. The paper's data handling went like this. Raw reads were preprocessed for error removal, and CDR3 was defined according to IMGT conventions as running from the conserved cysteine to phenylalanine. To get clonality, Shannon entropy was normalized by log2 of the number of productive unique TCRs and the result was subtracted from 1. Whether scalp clones were CD4 or CD8 was inferred by matching scalp TCRbeta sequences against CD4 and CD8 repertoires sorted from blood. The clones in this table, taken by TCRdb from immuneACCESS, are in-frame only. Not every clone is retained; where verified, under half of the shortfall comes from an unresolved V gene, and the cause of the rest is unknown. V and J calls and clone size are as listed in that table; D and trimming were resolved from the DNA. For this sample the table gives 200,000 to 250,000 clones, of which approximately 60% were detected only once. Under 5% of the sample is held by the ten biggest clonotypes.

PBMCs were separated by density centrifugation and stained for CD3, CD4 and CD8, after which CD4+ and CD8+ T cells were sorted on a FACSAria. Unaffected controls provided scalp biopsies and blood samples. Concerning this clone: Its antigen target is currently unknown. The input lacks base qualities; no much larger clone sits a single base away. Other nucleotide sequences from this sample produce the same CDR3.

General study outcomes and caveats: Compared with normal scalp, lesional scalp, particularly in alopecia totalis/universalis, had higher clonality and more expanded CD8+ clones, which suggests antigenic drive. Unlike mouse skin, where gammadelta T cells dominate, normal human skin contains resident alphabeta T cells that get sequenced too, which complicates analysis of the scalp TCR repertoire. TCR sequences shared between patients were less clear than in mice, possibly partly because of HLA diversity in the patient population.

For CDR1 and CDR2, the germline V gene lists SGHVS and FQNEAQ. Reading from cysteine to phenylalanine, the CDR3 counts 14 amino acids. Only the CDR3 DNA stays, 42 bases, in frame from base 1. A distance of 6 bases separates the germline ends of V and J, which lose 2 bases and 1 base respectively. Sequenced material: CD8+ T cells sorted from blood. The chain couples TRBV7-8 to TRBJ2-1; there is no confident call for the D gene. The source is a human donor in good health. The CDR3 has the sequence CASSLTTSYNEQFF. The DNA sequence reads TGTGCCAGCAGCTTAACGACTTCCTACAATGAGCAGTTCTTC.